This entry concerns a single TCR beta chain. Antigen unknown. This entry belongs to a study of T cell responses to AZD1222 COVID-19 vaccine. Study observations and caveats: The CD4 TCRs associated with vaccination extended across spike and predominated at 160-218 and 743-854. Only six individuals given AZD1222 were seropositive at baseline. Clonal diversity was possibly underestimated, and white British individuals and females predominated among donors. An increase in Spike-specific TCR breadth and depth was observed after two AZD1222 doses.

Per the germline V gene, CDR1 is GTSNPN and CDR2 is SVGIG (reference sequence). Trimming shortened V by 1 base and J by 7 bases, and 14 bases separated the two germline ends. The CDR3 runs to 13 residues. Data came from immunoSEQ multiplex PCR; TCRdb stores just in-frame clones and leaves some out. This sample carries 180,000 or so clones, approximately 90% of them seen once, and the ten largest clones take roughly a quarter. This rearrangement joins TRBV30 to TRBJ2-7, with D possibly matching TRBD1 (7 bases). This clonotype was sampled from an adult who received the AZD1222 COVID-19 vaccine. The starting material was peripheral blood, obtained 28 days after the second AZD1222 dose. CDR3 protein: CAWSGTGRGEQYF. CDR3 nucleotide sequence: TGTGCCTGGAGTGGGACAGGTCGGGGGGAGCAGTACTTC.